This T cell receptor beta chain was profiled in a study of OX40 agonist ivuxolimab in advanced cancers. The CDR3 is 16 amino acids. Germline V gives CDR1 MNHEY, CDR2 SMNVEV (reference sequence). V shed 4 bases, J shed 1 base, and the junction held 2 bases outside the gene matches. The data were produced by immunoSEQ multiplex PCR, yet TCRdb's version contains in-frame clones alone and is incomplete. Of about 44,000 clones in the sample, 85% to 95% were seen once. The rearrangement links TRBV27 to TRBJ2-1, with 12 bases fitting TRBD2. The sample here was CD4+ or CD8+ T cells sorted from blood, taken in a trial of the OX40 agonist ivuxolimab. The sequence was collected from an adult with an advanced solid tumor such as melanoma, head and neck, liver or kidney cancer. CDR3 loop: CASSSGLAGSYNEQFF. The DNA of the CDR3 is TGTGCCAGCAGTTCAGGACTAGCGGGGTCCTACAATGAGCAGTTCTTC.